The 8 T cell receptor beta chains presented below share a single source sample, sequenced in a study of shared clonotypes between healthy human individuals. Assay: immunoSEQ multiplex PCR; the TCRdb copy retains only in-frame clones and omits some. The data show about 2.2 million clones, around 95% seen once. Selected positively for CCR7 and CD45RO-negative, naive CD8 cells excluded terminally differentiated effector memory CD45RA+ cells. Sequencing was carried out using naive CD8+ T cells from PBMCs. These receptors all stem from a man between 18 and 29 years old in good health. Some clones in this sample may be carry-over from other donors' samples.

The chain employs TRBV27 and TRBJ2-1; 7 bases agree with TRBD2. Germline trimming cut 7 bases from V and 0 bases from J; bases unmatched to any gene: 6. CDR1 and CDR2 (germline): MNHEY, SMNVEV (reference sequence). The CDR3 spans 15 residues. As DNA, the CDR3 is TGTGCCAGCACAGAGCGGGGAAGCTCCTACAATGAGCAGTTCTTC. It codes for CASTERGSSYNEQFF.

This clone appeared once. V gene TRBV4-1 combines with J gene TRBJ2-5; 9 bases are a match to TRBD2. From germline, CDR1 is MGHRA and CDR2 YSYEKL. With 4 bases clipped from V and 5 bases from J, the junction kept 2 bases outside the gene matches. This CDR3 contains 13 residues. The CDR3, as DNA: TGCGCCAGCAGCCTAGCGGGAGATGAGACCCAGTACTTC. Translation gives CASSLAGDETQYF.

The chain combines TRBV11-2 with TRBJ1-2; a possible D gene is TRBD1 (5 bases). Germline CDR1 SGHAT, CDR2 FQNNGV. Trimming removed 0 bases from V and 1 base from J, with 12 bases in between. CDR3 length equals 16 residues. In DNA form, the CDR3 reads TGTGCCAGCAGCTTAGAGGCGTGGGGGAGTAACTATGGCTACACCTTC. Translation gives CASSLEAWGSNYGYTF. The whole variable domain, remainder taken from reference TRBV11-2 and TRBJ1-2, is EAGVAQSPRYKIIEKRQSVAFWCNPISGHATLYWYQQILGQGPKLLIQFQNNGVVDDSQLPKDRFSAERLKGVDSTLKIQPAKLEDSAVYLCASSLEAWGSNYGYTFGSGTRLTVV.

V is TRBV7-9 and J is TRBJ2-1; TRBD1 is a possible D gene (6 bases). Trimming took off 6 bases at V and 15 bases at J, with 27 bases between the two ends. The CDR3 is made up of 15 amino acids. In germline, CDR1 is SEHNR, CDR2 FQNEAQ (reference sequence). For the CDR3, the DNA is TGTGCCAGCAGTCCTCTACACCAGTTCGACAGGTCGACGTTCTTC. Protein: CASSPLHQFDRSTFF.

Regarding this clone: Other DNA sequences in this specimen translate into the identical CDR3. The chain couples TRBV27 to TRBJ2-7; possibly TRBD2 for D (6 bases). CDR1 is MNHEY, CDR2 SMNVEV, per germline (reference sequence). This CDR3 is built from 13 residues. Trimming cost V 4 bases and J 2 bases, with 9 bases left between them. DNA of the CDR3: TGTGCCAGCAGTTATGGGGGGACCTACGAGCAGTACTTC. This sequence encodes CASSYGGTYEQYF.

Concerning this clone itself: In the same sample, other DNA sequences code for this CDR3. The V and J genes are TRBV11-2 and TRBJ2-1; D call uncertain. Germline assignment: CDR1 SGHAT and CDR2 FQNNGV. The CDR3 extends over 15 amino acids. The V end lost 1 base, the J end lost 0 bases, and 7 bases lay between the germline ends. The CDR3 loop is CASSLGQSSYNEQFF. CDR3 bases: TGTGCCAGCAGCTTAGGGCAGAGCTCCTACAATGAGCAGTTCTTC.

This chain joins TRBV10-3 and TRBJ1-3; TRBD1 might be the D (5 bases). V was pared by 0 bases and J by 4 bases, with 13 bases between. Germline lookup yields CDR1 ENHRY and CDR2 SYGVKD. This CDR3 has 16 residues. The CDR3 sequence: CAISESGPAGGNTIYF. The CDR3 DNA reads TGTGCCATCAGTGAGTCGGGGCCCGCCGGGGGAAACACCATATATTTT.

In the case of this clone: This sample also contains other DNA sequences that code for the same CDR3. The rearrangement joins TRBV19 to TRBJ2-7, with 10 bases that match TRBD2. The CDR3 has 15 residues. V shed 3 bases, J shed 3 bases, and the junction held 5 bases outside the gene matches. Germline assignment: CDR1 LNHDA and CDR2 SQIVND (reference sequence). The CDR3 DNA sequence: TGTGCCAGTAGTATTCGGACTAGCGGTAACTACGAGCAGTACTTC. Amino acid sequence: CASSIRTSGNYEQYF.